This TCR beta chain emerged from a study of identical twins. Via MiXCR, TCRdb re-called the 5' RACE reads, giving one row per CDR3 protein. The sample consists of more than 600,000 distinct CDR3 sequences, roughly 18% of them appearing once. CDR1 is LGHNA, CDR2 YSLEER, per germline. With 0 bases removed from V and 2 bases from J, the gap between germline ends came to 8 bases. The CDR3 has 15 amino acids. This clonotype has more than one count but fewer than ten. The data also belong to a second study, concerning T cells expressing NK-cell markers.

The chain carries TRBV4-3 and TRBJ2-1; D is uncertain. The source material was PBMCs. This receptor was obtained from a woman younger than 35 in good health. The CDR3 sequence: CASSQDDRPYNEQFF. The CDR3, as DNA: TGCGCCAGCAGCCAAGATGACCGCCCCTACAATGAGCAGTTCTTC.